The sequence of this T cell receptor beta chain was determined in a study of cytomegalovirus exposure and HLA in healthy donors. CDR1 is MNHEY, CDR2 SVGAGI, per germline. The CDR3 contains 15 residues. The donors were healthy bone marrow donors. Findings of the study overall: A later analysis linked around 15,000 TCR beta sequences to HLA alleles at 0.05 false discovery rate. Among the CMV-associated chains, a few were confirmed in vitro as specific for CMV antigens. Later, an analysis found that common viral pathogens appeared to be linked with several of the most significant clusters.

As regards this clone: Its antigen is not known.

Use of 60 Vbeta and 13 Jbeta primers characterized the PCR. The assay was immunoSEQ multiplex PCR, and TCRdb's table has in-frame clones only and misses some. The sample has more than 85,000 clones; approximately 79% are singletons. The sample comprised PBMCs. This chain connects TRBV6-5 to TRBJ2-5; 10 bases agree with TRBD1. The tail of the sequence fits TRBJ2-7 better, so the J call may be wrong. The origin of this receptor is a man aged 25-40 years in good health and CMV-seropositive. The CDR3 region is CASSYADRGSYEQYF. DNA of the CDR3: TGTGCCAGCAGTTACGCGGACAGGGGGTCCTACGAGCAGTACTTC.